This T cell receptor beta chain was captured by sequencing in a study of T-cell memory formation after mild COVID-19. About the study: TCR clusters were mostly confined to one donor each.

Notes on this clonotype: Its target is not known.

CDR3 length: 15 amino acids. Germline V gives CDR1 KGHSH, CDR2 LQKENI. V was cut by 1 base and J by 1 base, with 7 bases left in between. TCRdb re-called the 5' RACE reads with MiXCR, one entry per CDR3 protein. In the table there are roughly 370,000 distinct CDR3 sequences, about 16% of which are singletons. Study-level points and caveats: Memory from before infection featured some responding clones, which suggests cross-reactive memory joined.

The sequencing sample was made of PBMCs or a T cell subset sorted from them (not recorded which). This receptor was identified in a man younger than 35 who had mild COVID-19 (a few samples of this study predate the infection). Cell type and time point are not known. This sequence joins TRBV18 and TRBJ2-2; D unresolved. The DNA of the CDR3 is TGTGCCAGCTCACCACGAGCAGGGAACACCGGGGAGCTGTTTTTT. Its protein is CASSPRAGNTGELFF. Full variable domain (remainder filled in from reference TRBV18 and TRBJ2-2): NAGVMQNPRHLVRRRGQEARLRCSPMKGHSHVYWYRQLPEEGLKFMVYLQKENIIDESGMPKERFSAEFPKEGPSILRIQQVVRGDSAAYFCASSPRAGNTGELFFGEGSRLTVL.